Below, one TCR beta chain is given with its context. Antigen unknown. The entry originates in a study of shared clonotypes between healthy human individuals. Study results and limitations: A handful of donors shared 4.5% to 6.5% of their naive CD4 clonotypes. Expectations were that clonotype sharing among donors would be affected by sequencing depth.

This CDR3 spans 13 amino acids. The germline V gene has CDR1 MNHNS and CDR2 SASEGT. With 5 bases removed from V and 6 bases from J, the gap between germline ends came to 14 bases. Each replicate PCR on the sorted subsets used roughly 210 ng DNA (approximately 33,000 T cell genomes). Method: immunoSEQ multiplex PCR; TCRdb's copy keeps in-frame clones and lacks some. The profile shows roughly 700,000 clones, about 74% of them singletons. This TCR was recovered from a woman in her 30s in good health. Sequencing input: memory CD4+ T cells sorted from blood. Specified subset: CD45RA-negative fraction. This rearrangement joins TRBV6-1 to TRBJ2-7; D ambiguous. For the CDR3, the DNA is TGTGCCAGCAGTTCAAGCGAGGCGCTCGAGCAGTACTTC. It specifies CASSSSEALEQYF.